The clone carrying this T cell receptor (beta chain) was recorded only once. Its specificity is unknown. TCRdb reanalysed the RT-PCR reads using MiXCR and keeps one entry per CDR3 protein. Of about 10,000 distinct CDR3 sequences in the sample, 75% to 90% are singletons; the top ten hold approximately 2%. The CDR3 is 14 residues long. Germline values: CDR1 MDHEN, CDR2 SYDVKM. The V end was cut by 4 bases, the J end by 4 bases, with 12 bases between. The record originates from a study of yellow fever vaccine responses in identical twins. Notes on the study in general: Twin vaccine T cell responses reportedly seemed partly convergent, partly personalized.

The V call is TRBV28, the J call TRBJ2-3; no firm D call. The receptor was isolated from a young woman who received the yellow fever vaccine. Specimen: T cells from blood (PBMCs), unsorted or a sorted subset (not recorded which), collected before or after yellow fever vaccination (not recorded which). The CDR3, as DNA: TGTGCCAGCAGTTCTTTAATGCAGGCAGATACGCAGTATTTT. Translated: CASSSLMQADTQYF.